What follows are 20 T cell receptor beta chains derived from one specimen sequenced in a study of blood T cells in healthy people across ages. Primed by a sample-barcoded 5' primer and a J-beta primer mix, a second PCR proceeded for about 6 to 11 cycles. TCRdb redid the calling of the 5' RACE reads with MiXCR, one entry per CDR3 protein. The profile shows approximately 770,000 distinct CDR3 sequences, roughly 64% of them singletons. Source material: blood. Every receptor here comes from a man aged 25-45 years in good health.

The chain has TRBV11-2 and TRBJ1-1; D is unclear. This CDR3 region has 11 residues. Germline assignment: CDR1 SGHAT and CDR2 FQNNGV. V lost 8 bases, J lost 6 bases, and 10 bases lay in between. As DNA, the CDR3 is TGTGCCAGCGGGCGGGTACCTGAAGCTTTCTTT. As protein: CASGRVPEAFF.

The chain has TRBV5-5 and TRBJ1-2; tentatively, D is TRBD1 (6 bases). V lost 2 bases and J lost 0, with 14 bases in between. Germline loops: CDR1 SGHKS, CDR2 YYEKEE (reference sequence). The CDR3 is made up of 16 amino acids. The CDR3 region is CASSFTTGRANYGYTF. The DNA for the CDR3 is TGTGCCAGCAGCTTTACGACAGGAAGAGCTAACTATGGCTACACCTTC.

This clonotype showed up many times. V gene TRBV20-1 combines with J gene TRBJ1-2, with TRBD1 as a possible D gene (5 bases). The germline CDR1 and CDR2 sequences are DFQATT and SNEGSKA (reference sequence). The CDR3 length is 14 residues. V gave up 6 bases and J gave up 7 bases, with 21 bases separating them. The CDR3 nucleotides read TGCAGTGCCGATTCGACAGTCCTCGTAGGTGGCTACACCTTC. Translation gives CSADSTVLVGGYTF.

Only a few counts were recorded for this clonotype. This rearrangement joins TRBV20-1 to TRBJ2-6; tentative D call: TRBD2 (5 bases). With 6 bases removed from V and 4 bases from J, the gap between germline ends came to 13 bases. The germline CDR1 and CDR2 sequences are DFQATT and SNEGSKA (reference sequence). This CDR3 region has 14 residues. DNA of the CDR3: TGCAGTGCCAGCACGCGAGGGGGGGCCAACGTCCTGACTTTC. As protein: CSASTRGGANVLTF.

This clonotype has a handful of counts. V is TRBV5-1 and J is TRBJ1-6; D ambiguous. The germline V and J ends were trimmed by 0 bases and 7 bases, with 8 bases remaining between them. Germline V CDR1 and CDR2: SGHRS, YFSETQ. The CDR3 has 14 amino acids. CDR3 protein: CASSLGERNSPLHF. The CDR3, as DNA: TGCGCCAGCAGCTTGGGGGAGAGGAATTCACCCCTCCACTTT.

V gene TRBV9 combines with J gene TRBJ2-7; 11 nucleotides agree with TRBD1. Germline lookup yields CDR1 SGDLS and CDR2 YYNGEE. J lost 2 bases, V lost 1 base, and 2 bases had no gene match. The CDR3 length is 15 residues. CDR3 protein: CASSVLGQGAYEQYF. Here the CDR3 DNA reads TGTGCCAGCAGCGTACTGGGACAGGGGGCCTACGAGCAGTACTTC. The variable domain in full, with the rest retrieved from reference TRBV9 and TRBJ2-7, is DSGVTQTPKHLITATGQRVTLRCSPRSGDLSVYWYQQSLDQGLQFLIQYYNGEERAKGNILERFSAQQFPDLHSELNLSSLELGDSALYFCASSVLGQGAYEQYFGPGTRLTVT.

This chain links TRBV30 with TRBJ2-4, with TRBD1 matching 8 bases. TRBJ2-7 matches the DNA end more closely, so the J call is doubtful. This CDR3 comprises 13 residues. The germline gives CDR1 GTSNPN, CDR2 SVGIG (reference sequence). CDR3 sequence (DNA): TGTGCCTGGCTGCCGGACAGGGACTACGAGCAGTACTTC. Translating gives CAWLPDRDYEQYF.

The rearrangement uses TRBV5-8 and TRBJ2-7; perhaps TRBD1 as D (6 bases). The CDR3 has 14 amino acids. V lost 0 bases and J lost 4, with 11 bases in between. Germline V gene sequence: CDR1 SGHTS, CDR2 YDEGEE. The CDR3 protein is CASSLAAGEYEQYF. The DNA of the CDR3 is TGTGCCAGCAGCTTGGCCGCAGGGGAGTACGAGCAGTACTTC.

The chain carries TRBV29-1 and TRBJ2-1; TRBD2 might be the D (7 bases). The V and J ends lost 4 bases and 5 bases respectively, with 15 bases between them. The CDR3 covers 14 residues. Germline-derived CDR1 and CDR2 are SQVTM and ANQGSEA. CDR3 coding DNA: TGCAGCGTTGTCGCGGGGGCTTCGGACAATGAGCAGTTCTTC. Translating it yields CSVVAGASDNEQFF.

The V call is TRBV29-1, the J call TRBJ2-1; D may correspond to TRBD1 or TRBD2 (6 bases each). V was shortened by 4 bases and J by 5 bases, with 12 bases between the two germline ends. The germline V gene has CDR1 SQVTM and CDR2 ANQGSEA. The CDR3 runs 13 residues. The CDR3 protein is CSVGVGGNNEQFF. CDR3 nucleotide sequence: TGCAGCGTTGGGGTGGGGGGCAACAATGAGCAGTTCTTC.

V and J are TRBV4-2 and TRBJ2-5, with 9 positions matching TRBD2. V trimming: 1 base; J trimming: 2 bases; junction bases outside the gene matches: 5. The length of the CDR3 is 16 residues. Looked up from germline, CDR1 is LGHNA and CDR2 is YNFKEQ. CDR3 sequence: CASSQVEAGGQETQYF. CDR3 sequence (DNA): TGTGCCAGCAGCCAAGTAGAGGCGGGAGGGCAAGAGACCCAGTACTTC.

CDR3 sequence: CASSQGGSQYQPQHF. The CDR3 region has the DNA TGTGCCAGCAGCCAGGGAGGCTCCCAATATCAGCCCCAGCATTTT. J is TRBJ1-5 and V is TRBV9; D perhaps matches TRBD1 (5 bases). Germline V CDR1 and CDR2: SGDLS, YYNGEE. V was trimmed by 4 bases and J by 5 bases, leaving 16 bases between them. The CDR3 consists of 15 residues.

V usage is TRBV2 and J usage is TRBJ2-7, with TRBD2 matching 11 bases. Losses at the gene ends were 4 bases for V and 2 bases for J; bases not matched to a gene: 4. Germline V gene lookup returns CDR1 SNHLY and CDR2 FYNNEI. The CDR3 is made up of 15 amino acids. CDR3 residues: CASSVVAGGTYEQYF. Here the CDR3 DNA reads TGTGCCAGCAGTGTCGTAGCGGGGGGGACCTACGAGCAGTACTTC. The variable domain in full, completed from reference TRBV2 and TRBJ2-7, reads EPEVTQTPSHQVTQMGQEVILRCVPISNHLYFYWYRQILGQKVEFLVSFYNNEISEKSEIFDDQFSVERPDGSNFTLKIRSTKLEDSAMYFCASSVVAGGTYEQYFGPGTRLTVT.

This clonotype is a singleton in its sample. The rearrangement joins TRBV6-2 or TRBV6-3 to TRBJ2-3; 8 bases are shared with TRBD1. Germline CDR1 reads MNHEY; CDR2 reads SVGEGT. The CDR3 length is 16 residues. After removal of 4 bases from V and 1 base from J, the junction contained 7 bases not matched to a gene. This CDR3 reads CASSWSGTGGTDTQYF. CDR3 DNA: TGTGCCAGCAGTTGGTCCGGGACAGGAGGCACAGATACGCAGTATTTT.

J is TRBJ2-7 and V is TRBV7-2; 9 bases are a match to TRBD2. The CDR3 totals 14 residues. Trimming at V came to 6 bases and at J to 0 bases, leaving 3 bases not matched to a gene. Per the germline V gene, CDR1 is SGHTA and CDR2 is FQGNSA. The CDR3 reads CASSTSGFSYEQYF. CDR3 nucleotide sequence: TGTGCCAGCAGTACTAGCGGGTTCTCCTACGAGCAGTACTTC.

The chain links TRBV12-3 or TRBV12-4 to TRBJ1-1; D may be TRBD1 (6 bases). The ends were cut back, 1 base at V and 6 bases at J, with 15 bases in the middle. The CDR3 runs to 15 residues. The CDR3 region has the DNA TGTGCCAGCAGTTTAGTGCGGGGACATGGCGCTGAAGCTTTCTTT. It translates to CASSLVRGHGAEAFF.

This clonotype was observed a handful of times. Being one base from a much bigger clone, this may be a read error. V gene TRBV20-1 combines with J gene TRBJ2-5; possibly TRBD2 for D (6 bases). V gave up 3 bases and J gave up 11 bases, with 16 bases separating them. The CDR3 is 12 amino acids. Germline V CDR1 and CDR2: DFQATT, SNEGSKA (reference sequence). CDR3 DNA sequence: TGCAGTGCTAGTCGGGAGATCAATGAGCAGTACTTC. The encoded protein is CSASREINEQYF.

This clonotype was counted at least ten times. This sequence joins TRBV29-1 and TRBJ2-3; 7 positions agree with TRBD2. The CDR3 sequence is 14 residues long. The J segment lost 4 bases and the V segment lost 8 bases, leaving 12 bases of the junction unmatched. Germline V CDR1 and CDR2: SQVTM, ANQGSEA. This CDR3 is CSSARWTRSDTQYF. In nucleotides, the CDR3 is TGCAGCTCAGCCCGTTGGACTAGATCAGATACGCAGTATTTT.

The chain combines TRBV11-2 with TRBJ1-2; 7 nucleotides align to TRBD1. Germline V gives CDR1 SGHAT, CDR2 FQNNGV. With 8 bases clipped from V and 3 bases from J, the junction kept 12 bases outside the gene matches. This CDR3 contains 15 residues. The CDR3 DNA is TGTGCCAGCCGTCGGAGCGGGACAGCTTACTATGGCTACACCTTC. Translation: CASRRSGTAYYGYTF.

The chain has TRBV15 and TRBJ2-7; tentative D call: TRBD1 (6 bases). This CDR3 contains 14 residues. Germline CDR1 is LNHNV and CDR2 is YYDKDF (reference sequence). With 8 bases removed from V and 0 bases from J, the gap between germline ends came to 14 bases. The CDR3 loop is CATATGTSSYEQYF. The CDR3 bases are TGTGCCACCGCAACCGGGACAAGCTCCTACGAGCAGTACTTC.